The 27 T cell receptor beta chains given below trace back to one sample, sequenced in a study of blood T cell repertoires in COVID-19. Sequencing used immunoSEQ multiplex PCR; TCRdb keeps in-frame clones, though not all of them. There are 150,000 or so clones in the sample; 75% to 90% occur only once, and 15% lies in the top ten. Sequencing was done on a sample of peripheral blood. The origin of the receptors is a woman aged 40 to 55 with acute or convalescent COVID-19.

This rearrangement joins TRBV25-1 to TRBJ2-3; 12 bases map to TRBD2. CDR3 length equals 17 residues. Germline-derived CDR1 and CDR2 are MGHDK and SYGVNS. V gave up 0 bases and J gave up 3 bases; unmatched junction bases: 4. The CDR3 nucleotides read TGTGCCAGCAGTGAATACCTGGGACTAGCGGGTACAGATACGCAGTATTTT. This encodes CASSEYLGLAGTDTQYF.

The chain carries TRBV15 and TRBJ2-7; 12 bases agree with TRBD2. CDR1 LNHNV and CDR2 YYDKDF come from the germline V gene (reference sequence). CDR3 size: 18 residues. The J segment lost 2 bases and the V segment lost 2 bases, leaving 10 bases of the junction unmatched. The CDR3 loop reads CATSRLAPSSGGAYEQYF. CDR3 nucleotides: TGTGCCACCAGCAGACTTGCCCCATCTAGCGGGGGGGCCTACGAGCAGTACTTC. The full variable domain, its missing parts supplied by reference TRBV15 and TRBJ2-7, is DAMVIQNPRYQVTQFGKPVTLSCSQTLNHNVMYWYQQKSSQAPKLLFHYYDKDFNNEADTPDNFQSRRPNTSFCFLDIRSPGLGDTAMYLCATSRLAPSSGGAYEQYFGPGTRLTVT.

The count of this clone is one. This chain links TRBV2 with TRBJ2-1, with 9 bases matching TRBD1. Germline CDR1 is SNHLY and CDR2 is FYNNEI. V trimming: 6 bases; J trimming: 7 bases; junction bases outside the gene matches: 7. The length of the CDR3 is 14 residues. The CDR3 DNA is TGTGCCAGCAGGAAGGACAGGGGCCAAAATGAGCAGTTCTTC. It translates to CASRKDRGQNEQFF.

This chain joins TRBV28 and TRBJ1-5; D might be TRBD1 (6 bases). V lost 2 bases to trimming and J lost 5 bases, with 34 bases between them. The germline V gene has CDR1 MDHEN and CDR2 SYDVKM. The CDR3 sequence is 22 residues long. CDR3 protein: CASSLRVRGRVDMIHGDQPQHF. CDR3 nucleotide sequence: TGTGCCAGCAGTTTAAGGGTCAGGGGAAGGGTGGATATGATCCATGGGGATCAGCCCCAGCATTTT.

In its sample, this clone was seen once. The CDR3 loop is CATSDPAPSYEQYF. CDR3 nucleotide sequence: TGTGCCACCAGTGACCCCGCCCCCAGCTACGAGCAGTACTTC. This sequence joins TRBV24-1 and TRBJ2-7; D remains ambiguous. Germline V CDR1 and CDR2: KGHDR, SFDVKD. The CDR3 covers 14 residues. Trimming left V 4 bases short and J 3 bases short, with 12 bases between.

CDR3: CASHQSGYNEQFF. The CDR3 DNA reads as TGTGCCAGCCACCAATCGGGGTACAATGAGCAGTTCTTC. The rearrangement joins TRBV5-6 to TRBJ2-1; D might be TRBD2 (5 bases). Germline V gene lookup returns CDR1 SGHDT and CDR2 YYEEEE. The V gene lost 7 bases and the J gene lost 4 bases, with 12 bases spanning the gap. This CDR3 is 13 amino acids long.

The chain recombines TRBV28 with TRBJ2-1; TRBD1 matches at 8 bases. J was trimmed by 5 bases and V by 6 bases; bases with no gene match: 9. This CDR3 comprises 15 residues. The germline V gene encodes CDR1 MDHEN and CDR2 SYDVKM. The CDR3 is CASSPRTGKDNEQFF. The DNA of the CDR3 is TGTGCCAGCAGCCCAAGGACAGGGAAAGACAATGAGCAGTTCTTC.

The chain recombines TRBV24-1 with TRBJ1-2; 8 bases fit TRBD1. The CDR3 runs to 14 residues. J gave up 5 bases and V 2 bases, and 3 bases lay outside the gene matches. Per the germline V gene, CDR1 is KGHDR and CDR2 is SFDVKD. CDR3 DNA sequence: TGTGCCACCAGTGATTACCGGACAGGGTATGGCTACACCTTC. It is translated as CATSDYRTGYGYTF.

The V gene is TRBV11-3, the J gene TRBJ2-3; 7 bases map to TRBD2. The J segment lost 5 bases and the V segment lost 2 bases, leaving 13 bases of the junction unmatched. The CDR3 is 17 residues long. Germline CDR1 SGHNT, CDR2 YENEEA. The CDR3 here is CASSLPVVAGDLDTQYF. CDR3 nucleotide sequence: TGTGCCAGCAGCTTACCCGTAGTTGCGGGGGACCTAGATACGCAGTATTTT. Full variable domain (missing parts from reference TRBV11-3 and TRBJ2-3): EAGVVQSPRYKIIEKKQPVAFWCNPISGHNTLYWYLQNLGQGPELLIRYENEEAVDDSQLPKDRFSAERLKGVDSTLKIQPAELGDSAVYLCASSLPVVAGDLDTQYFGPGTRLTVL.

The gene calls are TRBV18 and TRBJ1-2; tentative D call: TRBD1 (5 bases). The CDR3 length is 15 residues. Germline CDR1 is KGHSH and CDR2 is LQKENI. V was pared by 3 bases and J by 5 bases, with 16 bases between. CDR3 DNA sequence: TGTGCCAGCTCACCCAGGGAATCCGGTGAATATGGCTACACCTTC. Encoded protein: CASSPRESGEYGYTF.

The sample holds one count of this clone. The J gene is TRBJ2-7, the V gene TRBV20-1; no definite D call. The CDR3 is 11 amino acids. Trimming stripped 1 base from V and 6 bases from J, with 7 bases between. In germline, CDR1 is DFQATT, CDR2 SNEGSKA (reference sequence). CDR3 region: CSARGSGEQYF. As DNA, the CDR3 is TGCAGTGCTAGAGGTTCGGGCGAGCAGTACTTC.

The V and J genes are TRBV5-6 and TRBJ2-7; TRBD2 aligns across 11 bases. Germline V CDR1 and CDR2: SGHDT, YYEEEE. The V and J ends lost 4 bases and 3 bases, in that order; junction bases with no gene match: 12. The CDR3 loop spans 17 amino acids. CDR3 protein: CASSGSGRAYIDYEQYF. The DNA of the CDR3 is TGTGCCAGCAGCGGTAGCGGGAGGGCCTATATTGACTACGAGCAGTACTTC.

The V gene is TRBV5-6, the J gene TRBJ1-1; D ambiguous. V gave up 4 bases and J gave up 0 bases, with 7 bases separating them. Per germline, CDR1 SGHDT and CDR2 YYEEEE. The CDR3 loop spans 13 amino acids. CDR3 sequence: CASSLPVNTEAFF. CDR3 sequence (DNA): TGTGCCAGCAGCCTGCCAGTGAACACTGAAGCTTTCTTT.

The rearrangement joins TRBV7-8 to TRBJ2-1; D call uncertain. The CDR3 sequence is 20 residues long. Germline V gene data show CDR1 as SGHVS and CDR2 as FQNEAQ. Trimming removed 2 bases at V and 5 bases at J, with 28 bases between. CDR3: CASSLSPARRLGKNNNEQFF. The CDR3 DNA sequence: TGTGCCAGCAGCTTAAGCCCGGCAAGAAGACTTGGAAAGAACAACAATGAGCAGTTCTTC.

V gene TRBV19 combines with J gene TRBJ1-5, with D maybe TRBD1 (5 bases). The CDR3 has 13 amino acids. Per germline, CDR1 LNHDA and CDR2 SQIVND (reference sequence). Trimming cost V 5 bases and J 6 bases, with 11 bases left between them. This chain's CDR3 is CASSSEGSQPQHF. DNA for the CDR3: TGTGCCAGTAGTTCGGAGGGGAGTCAGCCCCAGCATTTT.

V and J are TRBV5-1 and TRBJ2-2; TRBD1 is a possible D gene (6 bases). CDR1 and CDR2 from the germline V gene are SGHRS and YFSETQ. V was pared by 6 bases and J by 4 bases, with 13 bases between. CDR3 length equals 14 residues. The chain's CDR3 is CASTLGQFTGELFF. The CDR3 DNA sequence: TGCGCCAGCACCTTAGGACAGTTCACCGGGGAGCTGTTTTTT.

The rearrangement links TRBV19 to TRBJ2-1, with D possibly being TRBD1 (6 bases). Germline lookup yields CDR1 LNHDA and CDR2 SQIVND (reference sequence). V shed 8 bases and J shed 5 bases, with 13 bases lying between them. The CDR3 loop spans 13 amino acids. The CDR3 region is CASGGTTNNEQFF. Written as DNA, the CDR3 is TGTGCCAGTGGTGGGACAACGAACAATGAGCAGTTCTTC.

The rearrangement joins TRBV7-9 to TRBJ1-4, with 7 nucleotides matching TRBD1. The CDR3 extends over 14 amino acids. The J segment lost 5 bases and the V segment lost 5 bases, leaving 5 bases of the junction unmatched. Germline assignment: CDR1 SEHNR and CDR2 FQNEAQ (reference sequence). CDR3 in amino acids: CASSLGTANEKLFF. CDR3 sequence (DNA): TGTGCCAGCAGCCTCGGGACAGCAAATGAAAAACTGTTTTTT.

This chain connects TRBV29-1 to TRBJ2-1, with D possibly being TRBD1 (6 bases). The CDR3 runs to 14 residues. V shed 7 bases and J shed 0 bases, with 13 bases lying between them. The germline V gene encodes CDR1 SQVTM and CDR2 ANQGSEA. The CDR3, as DNA: TGCAGCGAAAAACAGGGACGCTCCTACAATGAGCAGTTCTTC. Translated, it gives CSEKQGRSYNEQFF.

This clone has just one count. This CDR3 is CASSQGWSENYGYTF. As DNA, the CDR3 is TGCGCCAGCAGCCAAGGATGGAGCGAGAACTATGGCTACACCTTC. The chain recombines TRBV4-1 with TRBJ1-2; D gene unclear. CDR3 length: 15 residues. V was shortened by 1 base and J by 2 bases, with 11 bases between the two germline ends. Germline V gives CDR1 MGHRA, CDR2 YSYEKL.

In its sample, this clone was seen a few times. V and J are TRBV7-3 and TRBJ2-7, with D tentatively TRBD2 (6 bases). Germline V lookup: CDR1 SGHTA, CDR2 FQGTGA. CDR3 length equals 14 residues. V was cut by 5 bases and J by 7 bases, with 18 bases left in between. The CDR3 DNA sequence: TGTGCCAGCAGCCCTAGGGGAGGTCCGGGGGAGCAGTACTTC. It encodes CASSPRGGPGEQYF.

V usage is TRBV2 and J usage is TRBJ2-7; no reliable D call. CDR3 length: 12 residues. The germline CDR1 and CDR2 sequences are SNHLY and FYNNEI. V lost 8 bases to trimming and J lost 5 bases, with 13 bases between them. The CDR3 DNA follows: TGTGCCAGCGAGGTCGGGTTTGACGAGCAGTACTTC. Translated, it gives CASEVGFDEQYF.

The chain links TRBV21-1 to TRBJ1-1; the tabulated D call, TRBD1, remains unverified against the DNA. TRBV21-1 is flagged as a pseudogene. CDR3 length: 16 amino acids. The CDR3 bases are TGTGCCAGCAGCAAAATGGACAGGGGGATGAACACTGAAGCTTTCTTT. Its protein product is CASSKMDRGMNTEAFF.

The V call is TRBV29-1, the J call TRBJ2-1; 12 nucleotides agree with TRBD2. CDR3 length: 13 residues. V trimming: 6 bases; J trimming: 12 bases; junction bases outside the gene matches: 9. Germline assignment: CDR1 SQVTM and CDR2 ANQGSEA. This CDR3 is CSVLAGGPGRQFF. CDR3 coding DNA: TGCAGCGTCCTAGCGGGGGGGCCTGGGAGGCAGTTCTTC.

The genes are TRBV2 and TRBJ2-7, with D tentatively TRBD1 (6 bases). CDR1 SNHLY and CDR2 FYNNEI come from the germline V gene. Trimming removed 5 bases from V and 1 base from J, with 12 bases in between. This CDR3 spans 14 amino acids. The CDR3 sequence: CASSPGTLSYEQYF. CDR3 sequence (DNA): TGTGCCAGCAGTCCCGGGACACTGTCCTACGAGCAGTACTTC.

This clone is a singleton in its sample. V and J are TRBV9 and TRBJ2-3; 9 nucleotides match TRBD1. Germline assignment: CDR1 SGDLS and CDR2 YYNGEE. V lost 0 bases and J lost 4; bases outside the gene matches: 6. The CDR3 contains 16 residues. The CDR3 sequence: CASSVVGTGSADTQYF. In nucleotides, the CDR3 is TGTGCCAGCAGCGTAGTTGGGACAGGGTCGGCAGATACGCAGTATTTT.

The chain has TRBV4-1 and TRBJ1-3, with unresolved D. The germline V and J ends were trimmed by 0 bases and 2 bases, with 8 bases remaining between them. Germline values: CDR1 MGHRA, CDR2 YSYEKL. This CDR3 is built from 15 residues. CDR3 in amino acids: CASSQDEVAGNTIYF. CDR3 bases: TGCGCCAGCAGCCAAGATGAGGTTGCTGGAAACACCATATATTTT.